In this sample, the clone carrying this TCR beta chain turned up a few times. Its antigen is unidentified. The sample originates from a study of T-cell memory formation after mild COVID-19. Study findings and constraints: Of the contracting clones, CD4+ ones lay mainly in CM and EM, and CD8+ ones in EMRA.

Looked up from germline, CDR1 is MGHDK and CDR2 is SYGVNS. The CDR3 length is 17 residues. The V end lost 1 base, the J end lost 0 bases, and 13 bases lay between the germline ends. Barcoded TCR alpha and TCR beta cDNA libraries with UMIs came from 5'RACE using constant-segment primers. TCRdb called the 5' RACE reads again in MiXCR, with one record for every CDR3 protein. The sample has about 440,000 distinct CDR3 sequences, about 19% seen once; the top ten hold around 8.4%. Sequences were obtained from PBMCs or a T cell subset sorted from them (not recorded which). The source of this sequence is an adult woman who had mild COVID-19 (a few samples of this study predate the infection). Cell type and time point are not known. The rearrangement links TRBV25-1 to TRBJ1-3; D is ambiguous. CDR3 DNA: TGTGCCAGCAGTGAATCACTCCAGGAGATCTCTGGAAACACCATATATTTT. Protein sequence: CASSESLQEISGNTIYF.